This TCR beta chain originates from a study of CD8+ T cells in alopecia areata. Germline V gene sequence: CDR1 SGHTA, CDR2 FQGTGA. The CDR3 is made up of 17 amino acids. V was shortened by 2 bases and J by 0 bases, with 14 bases between the two germline ends. Treatment defined: oral pan-JAK inhibitor, 5-10 mg twice daily. cDNA reverse transcribed from extracted RNA served as the sequencing template. Generated by immunoSEQ multiplex PCR, the TCRdb table keeps only in-frame clones and is missing some. The profile shows about 150,000 clones, 50% to 70% of them singletons. This clonotype was obtained from a human donor with alopecia areata. The sequences come from CD4+ T cells sorted from blood, collected at week 4, from a patient treated with tofacitinib. The chain uses TRBV7-3 and TRBJ2-1; D remains ambiguous. The DNA for the CDR3 is TGTGCCAGCAGCTTACCCGACACATTCAACTCCTACAATGAGCAGTTCTTC. It specifies CASSLPDTFNSYNEQFF.